A selection of T cell receptor beta chains follows, all from one sample in a study of blood T cells in healthy people across ages. TCRdb fed the 5' RACE reads into MiXCR, producing one record per CDR3 protein. The sample shows some 1.5 million distinct CDR3 sequences, 35% to 45% of them seen only once. Source material: blood. These receptors were obtained from a woman aged 18 to 35 in good health. Each CDR3 is given with its conserved first and last residue. The D gene is left open where the match is weak. Clone size is shown for a subset of rows, as once, few, many or a class of expanded clone.

>-|TRBV6-5|TRBJ2-7|-
CASSYRSASSYEQYF
TGTGCCAGCAGTTACAGGTCCGCTAGCTCCTACGAGCAGTACTTC
>-|TRBV20-1|TRBJ1-6|-
CSARGPGTTYNSPLHF
TGCAGTGCTAGGGGGCCCGGGACAACCTATAATTCACCCCTCCACTTT
>-|TRBV28|TRBJ2-7|-
CASSLRNREQYF
TGTGCCAGCAGTTTACGGAACCGCGAGCAGTACTTC
>few|TRBV25-1|TRBJ2-7|-
CASSEPTDTGTSSYEQYF
TGTGCCAGCAGTGAACCTACGGACACCGGGACGAGCTCCTACGAGCAGTACTTC
>-|TRBV10-3|TRBJ1-6|-
CAISEPGNNSPLHF
TGTGCCATCAGTGAGCCGGGGAATAATTCACCCCTCCACTTT
>few|TRBV27|TRBJ2-1|TRBD1
CASSLGLGTGENEQFF
TGTGCCAGCAGTTTAGGTTTAGGGACAGGGGAGAATGAGCAGTTCTTC
>few|TRBV20-1|TRBJ2-5|TRBD2
CSARVPGGETQYF
TGCAGTGCTAGGGTACCGGGAGGGGAGACCCAGTACTTC
>-|TRBV2|TRBJ2-5|-
CASSVRDQYF
TGTGCCAGCAGTGTTCGGGATCAGTACTTC
>few|TRBV28|TRBJ1-5|-
CASYGAGWYSNQPQHF
TGTGCCAGCTACGGGGCAGGCTGGTATAGCAATCAGCCCCAGCATTTT
>few|TRBV20-1|TRBJ1-5|-
CSARDLMGVNQPQHF
TGCAGTGCTAGAGACCTGATGGGGGTTAATCAGCCCCAGCATTTT
>-|TRBV12-3/TRBV12-4|TRBJ2-1|-
CASSFGGQYNEQFF
TGTGCCAGCAGTTTCGGGGGACAGTACAATGAGCAGTTCTTC
>-|TRBV2|TRBJ1-2|-
CASRLGSTYGYTF
TGTGCCAGCAGACTCGGGAGTACCTATGGCTACACCTTC
>-|TRBV29-1|TRBJ2-3|-
CSAKIGRSTTSTDTQYF
TGCAGCGCAAAAATCGGCAGGTCAACCACTAGCACAGATACGCAGTATTTT
>few|TRBV11-2|TRBJ2-1|TRBD2
CASSLEAGAHNEQFF
TGTGCCAGCAGCTTAGAAGCGGGAGCCCACAATGAGCAGTTCTTC
>-|TRBV7-2|TRBJ2-7|TRBD2
CASSLVSPLVAGANEQYF
TGTGCCAGCAGCTTAGTTTCCCCTCTAGTAGCGGGGGCGAATGAGCAGTACTTC
>few|TRBV4-3|TRBJ1-2|-
CASSQSPGTGYTF
TGCGCCAGCAGCCAATCTCCAGGGACCGGCTACACCTTC
>-|TRBV7-9|TRBJ2-1|TRBD2
CASSSGLAGPSYNEQFF
TGTGCCAGCAGCTCCGGACTAGCGGGGCCTTCCTACAATGAGCAGTTCTTC
>few|TRBV28|TRBJ2-5|TRBD2
CAAKGVASGKETQYF
TGTGCAGCAAAGGGGGTCGCTAGCGGGAAAGAGACCCAGTACTTC
>-|TRBV5-1|TRBJ2-1|TRBD1
CASSFGDRAYNEQFF
TGCGCCAGCAGCTTTGGGGACAGGGCATATAATGAGCAGTTCTTC
>-|TRBV9|TRBJ1-4|-
CASSVTVATNEKLFF
TGTGCCAGCAGCGTCACAGTGGCAACTAATGAAAAACTGTTTTTT
>-|TRBV6-1|TRBJ2-5|TRBD1
CASSPDRALGTQYF
TGTGCCAGCAGCCCGGACAGGGCCCTCGGGACCCAGTACTTC
>few|TRBV7-2|TRBJ1-4|TRBD1
CASSSRDRVGEKLFF
TGTGCCAGCAGCTCCCGGGACAGGGTAGGGGAAAAACTGTTTTTT
>few|TRBV21-1|TRBJ2-1|-
CASSASATPTGEQFF
TGTGCCAGCAGCGCTTCTGCGACTCCCACGGGCGAGCAGTTCTTC
>few|TRBV27|TRBJ2-5|TRBD2
CASSLSLGLAGETQYF
TGTGCCAGCAGTTTATCCTTAGGACTAGCGGGGGAGACCCAGTACTTC
>few|TRBV11-2|TRBJ1-5|-
CASSLDGGLSNQPQHF
TGTGCCAGCAGCTTAGATGGGGGTCTAAGCAATCAGCCCCAGCATTTT
>few|TRBV7-2|TRBJ2-5|-
CASSTPLKTTKETQYF
TGTGCCAGCAGCACACCCCTGAAGACAACAAAAGAGACCCAGTACTTC
>-|TRBV18|TRBJ2-3|TRBD1
CASSPSGTGAGDTQYF
TGTGCCAGCTCACCTTCCGGGACAGGGGCCGGAGATACGCAGTATTTT
>-|TRBV2|TRBJ2-7|TRBD2
CASRATSGFNYEQYF
TGTGCCAGCAGGGCAACTAGCGGGTTCAACTACGAGCAGTACTTC
>-|TRBV20-1|TRBJ2-1|-
CSARTDNEQFF
TGCAGTGCTAGAACCGACAATGAGCAGTTCTTC
>-|TRBV18|TRBJ1-4|-
CASSPRTVATNEKLFF
TGCGCCAGCAGCCCGAGGACAGTAGCAACTAATGAAAAACTGTTTTTT
>few|TRBV27|TRBJ2-1|TRBD2
CASSLGAGGPERFF
TGTGCCAGCAGTTTAGGGGCGGGAGGTCCGGAGCGGTTCTTC
>-|TRBV2|TRBJ2-1|-
CASKGTGVPDEQFF
TGTGCCAGCAAAGGGACGGGAGTACCCGATGAGCAGTTCTTC
>few|TRBV10-2|TRBJ2-3|TRBD1
CASRVWDRALSDTQYF
TGCGCCAGCAGGGTATGGGACAGGGCGCTCTCAGATACGCAGTATTTT
>few|TRBV4-2|TRBJ2-7|TRBD2
CASSHRTSGAYEQYF
TGTGCCAGCAGCCACCGGACTAGCGGGGCGTACGAGCAGTACTTC
>-|TRBV29-1|TRBJ2-7|-
CSVELQITPYEQYF
TGCAGCGTTGAGCTACAGATAACCCCTTACGAGCAGTACTTC
>few|TRBV12-3/TRBV12-4|TRBJ2-3|-
CASSLGPPNTDTQYF
TGTGCCAGCAGTTTGGGACCTCCAAACACAGATACGCAGTATTTT
>-|TRBV20-1|TRBJ2-3|TRBD2
CSARRAGATTDTQYF
TGCAGTGCTAGGCGAGCGGGAGCAACGACAGATACGCAGTATTTT
>-|TRBV29-1|TRBJ2-3|TRBD1
CSVDTGVDTQYF
TGCAGCGTTGATACAGGGGTAGATACGCAGTATTTT
>-|TRBV20-1|TRBJ1-6|TRBD1
CSARKGQGEPLHF
TGCAGTGCTAGAAAGGGACAGGGTGAACCCCTCCACTTT
>-|TRBV7-9|TRBJ2-7|-
CASSPDQGPASYEQYF
TGTGCCAGCAGCCCCGACCAGGGACCCGCCTCCTACGAGCAGTACTTC
>few|TRBV7-8|TRBJ1-6|-
CASKIEGAWNSPLHF
TGTGCCAGCAAAATAGAGGGAGCTTGGAATTCACCCCTCCACTTT
>few|TRBV6-2/TRBV6-3|TRBJ1-5|-
CAIGQTGLSQPQHF
TGTGCCATTGGGCAAACAGGGCTTTCTCAGCCCCAGCATTTT
>-|TRBV5-1|TRBJ2-7|-
CASSLDGDFYNEQYF
TGCGCCAGCAGCTTGGACGGGGACTTCTACAATGAGCAGTACTTC
>few|TRBV4-1|TRBJ2-1|-
CASSQGHTSSSAEQFF
TGCGCCAGCAGCCAAGGCCACACCTCCTCCTCGGCTGAGCAGTTCTTC
>few|TRBV7-2|TRBJ1-6|-
CVSSLEQGSSYNSPLHF
TGTGTCAGCAGCTTAGAGCAGGGCAGCTCCTATAATTCACCCCTCCACTTT
>-|TRBV27|TRBJ2-1|TRBD2
CASSGTSGRWDEQFF
TGTGCCAGCAGTGGGACTAGCGGGAGGTGGGATGAGCAGTTCTTC
>many|TRBV29-1|TRBJ2-1|TRBD2
CSVEGLAGSEQFF
TGCAGCGTTGAAGGCCTAGCGGGTAGTGAGCAGTTCTTC
>-|TRBV20-1|TRBJ2-7|-
CSAHSGTYEQYF
TGCAGTGCCCATTCCGGTACCTACGAGCAGTACTTC
>-|TRBV5-6|TRBJ1-1|-
CASSLGEAQAFF
TGTGCCAGCAGCTTGGGTGAGGCCCAGGCTTTCTTT
>-|TRBV20-1|TRBJ2-7|TRBD2
CSARDPSGTSYEQYF
TGCAGTGCTAGAGACCCTAGCGGGACATCCTACGAGCAGTACTTC
>-|TRBV20-1|TRBJ1-1|-
CSARNTLGGTEAFF
TGCAGTGCTAGAAACACCCTGGGTGGCACTGAAGCTTTCTTT
>few|TRBV29-1|TRBJ1-2|-
CSARPGSQSRYTF
TGCAGCGCAAGACCAGGGAGCCAGTCGAGGTACACCTTC
>-|TRBV10-3|TRBJ1-1|-
CAISESLLNTEAFF
TGTGCCATCAGTGAGTCCTTGCTGAACACTGAAGCTTTCTTT
>-|TRBV7-9|TRBJ2-1|-
CASSPGTSSSYNEQFF
TGTGCCAGCAGCCCGGGGACTTCAAGCTCCTACAATGAGCAGTTCTTC
>-|TRBV9|TRBJ2-1|TRBD2
CASSLGGASGDLYNEQFF
TGTGCCAGCAGCTTAGGGGGGGCTAGCGGGGATTTATACAATGAGCAGTTCTTC
>-|TRBV27|TRBJ1-4|-
CASRGLRGTNEKLFF
TGTGCCAGCAGGGGCTTGAGGGGTACAAATGAAAAACTGTTTTTT
>many|TRBV20-1|TRBJ1-5|-
CSATLPQPPQHF
TGCAGTGCTACCCTGCCCCAGCCGCCCCAGCATTTT
>-|TRBV9|TRBJ2-7|TRBD2
CASSASPGAGAHEQYF
TGTGCCAGCAGCGCGTCCCCCGGGGCGGGAGCCCACGAGCAGTACTTC
>few|TRBV30|TRBJ2-1|-
CAWSVPVGEQFF
TGTGCCTGGAGTGTCCCGGTAGGTGAGCAGTTCTTC
>-|TRBV2|TRBJ2-1|-
CASRRGGGSYNEQFF
TGTGCCAGCAGGAGAGGGGGGGGCTCCTACAATGAGCAGTTCTTC